This T cell receptor beta chain was captured by sequencing in a study of T-cell reconstitution after alpha-beta-depleted transplantation in children (dated by TCRdb to the mid-2010s). With regard to the full study: T-cell immune reconstitution after TCRalphabeta/CD19-depleted allogeneic hematopoietic cell transplantation in children was quantitatively tracked in the study by means of TCR repertoire profiling.

There are a few counts of this clonotype. The clone's antigen remains unknown. Base qualities were left out, and no much larger clone turns up one base away. Libraries were constructed by PCR. Sequencing took place on an Illumina HiSeq 2500. TCR library preparation used molecular barcoding, with unique molecular identifiers applied to normalize quantification of the TCRbeta repertoire. The public reads were run again by TCRdb, first through fastp at Q25 and then through MiXCR, and only productive beta chains were kept. For every CDR3 protein sequence, its rows merge into one entry that carries the most common genes and DNA. For this sample there are some 640,000 distinct CDR3 sequences; 16% appear just once. The leading ten clones occupy 1.1% of the sample. The CDR3, from cysteine to phenylalanine, totals 12 residues. Only the CDR3 part of the read is kept: 36 bases, read in frame from the first base. The germline V gene (reference sequence) specifies LGHDT as CDR1 and YNNKEL as CDR2. The V end loses 4 bases and the J end loses 9 bases, and a stretch of 10 bases separates them.

This sample comprised PBMCs from the stem cell graft donor, obtained from the stem cell graft. The rearranged chain carries TRBV3-1 and TRBJ2-1; tentative D gene TRBD2, with 5 bases matching. This clonotype originated in a human donor who donated a stem cell graft to a child with acute myeloid leukemia. The CDR3: CASSRASGEQFF. The nucleotide sequence is given as TGTGCCAGCAGCCGAGCCAGCGGTGAGCAGTTCTTC.